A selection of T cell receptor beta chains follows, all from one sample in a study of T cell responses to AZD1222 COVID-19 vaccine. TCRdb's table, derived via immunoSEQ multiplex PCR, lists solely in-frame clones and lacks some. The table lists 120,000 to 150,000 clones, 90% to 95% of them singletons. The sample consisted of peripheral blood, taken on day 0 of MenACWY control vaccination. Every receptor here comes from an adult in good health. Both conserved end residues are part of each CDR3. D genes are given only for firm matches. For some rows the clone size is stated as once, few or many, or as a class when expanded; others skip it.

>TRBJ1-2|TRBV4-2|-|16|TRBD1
TGTGCCAGCAGCCAAAGGACAGGGGCCGACATCTATGGCTACACCTTC
CASSQRTGADIYGYTF
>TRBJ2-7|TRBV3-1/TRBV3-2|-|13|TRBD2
TGTGCCAGCCGGACTGTCGGGGGGATCAAGCAGTACTTC
CASRTVGGIKQYF
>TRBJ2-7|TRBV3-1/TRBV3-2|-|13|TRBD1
TGTGCCAGCAGCCCTACAGGGGGCGACGAGCAGTACTTC
CASSPTGGDEQYF
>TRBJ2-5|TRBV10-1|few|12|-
TGCGCCAGCTCACGGAACCAAGAGACCCAGTACTTC
CASSRNQETQYF
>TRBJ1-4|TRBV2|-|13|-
TGTGCCAGCAGAGCCAGAGTCGGTGAAAAACTGTTTTTT
CASRARVGEKLFF
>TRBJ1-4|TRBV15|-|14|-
TGTGCCACCAGCAGGCGACGGTTTAGTGAAAAACTGTTTTTT
CATSRRRFSEKLFF
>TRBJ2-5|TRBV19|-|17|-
TGTGCCAGTAGTATAGATCCGAGAGGGGGAGGTATAGAGACCCAGTACTTC
CASSIDPRGGGIETQYF
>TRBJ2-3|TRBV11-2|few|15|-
TGTGCCAGCAGCTTAATCGGCGCCCGCACAGATACGCAGTATTTT
CASSLIGARTDTQYF
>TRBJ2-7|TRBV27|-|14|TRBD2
TGTGCCAGCAGTCGACTAGCGGGAGTTAGGGAGCAGTACTTC
CASSRLAGVREQYF
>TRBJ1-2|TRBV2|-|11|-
TGTGCCAGCCGGGACCGGCATGGCTACACCTTC
CASRDRHGYTF
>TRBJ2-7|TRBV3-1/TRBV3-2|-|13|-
TGTGCCAGCAGCCAGGGGGGACCCTACGAGCAGTACTTC
CASSQGGPYEQYF
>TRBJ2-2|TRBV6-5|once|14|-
TGTGCCAGCAGTTACCAGTCGAACACCGGGGAGCTGTTTTTT
CASSYQSNTGELFF
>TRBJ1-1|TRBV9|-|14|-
TGTGCCAGCACTTTCCTCGTGGGGCCAACTGAAGCTTTCTTT
CASTFLVGPTEAFF
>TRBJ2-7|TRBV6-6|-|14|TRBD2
TGTGCCAGCAGTACTAGCGGGCTTCTGGACGAGCAGTACTTC
CASSTSGLLDEQYF
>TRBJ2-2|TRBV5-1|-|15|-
TGCGCCAGCAGCTTGGGGGACACCAACACCGGGGAGCTGTTTTTT
CASSLGDTNTGELFF
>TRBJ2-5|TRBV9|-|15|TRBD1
TGTGCCAGCAGCGAGGGACAGGGAGGGCAAGAGACCCAGTACTTC
CASSEGQGGQETQYF
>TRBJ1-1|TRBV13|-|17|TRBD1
TGTGCCAGCAGCTTATCGAGGCTTAAGGACAGGGAGACTGAAGCTTTCTTT
CASSLSRLKDRETEAFF
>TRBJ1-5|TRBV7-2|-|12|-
TGTGCCAGCAGCTTAGGGGATCAGCCCCAGCATTTT
CASSLGDQPQHF
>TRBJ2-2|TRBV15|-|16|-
TGTGCCACCAGCAGAGAATACAGGGAGAGCACCGGGGAGCTGTTTTTT
CATSREYRESTGELFF
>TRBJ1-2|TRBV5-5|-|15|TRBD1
TGTGCCAGCAGCTTGATGGGACAGAGAAACTATGGCTACACCTTC
CASSLMGQRNYGYTF
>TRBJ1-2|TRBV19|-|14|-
TGTGCCAGTAGTTTTACAGGCCCGCTGCGAGGCTACACCTTC
CASSFTGPLRGYTF
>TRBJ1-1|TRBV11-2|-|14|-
TGTGCCAGCACCCCTAGAGCGGACGGCACTGAAGCTTTCTTT
CASTPRADGTEAFF
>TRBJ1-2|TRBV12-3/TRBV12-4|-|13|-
TGTGCCAGCAGTTTAGGAGACAACTATGGCTACACCTTC
CASSLGDNYGYTF
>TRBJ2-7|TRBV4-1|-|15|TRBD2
TGCGCCAGCAGCCAACAAGGGACTAGCGGCGACGAGCAGTACTTC
CASSQQGTSGDEQYF
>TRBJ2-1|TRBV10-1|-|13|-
TGCGCCAGCAGTGAAAGGGCGTACAATGAGCAGTTCTTC
CASSERAYNEQFF
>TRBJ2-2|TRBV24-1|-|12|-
TGTGCCACCAGTGATTTTAACGGGGAGCTGTTTTTT
CATSDFNGELFF
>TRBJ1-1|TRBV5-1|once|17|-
TGCGCCAGCAGCTTGGCCCGAAGCCGGTCAGGGTTAACTGAAGCTTTCTTT
CASSLARSRSGLTEAFF
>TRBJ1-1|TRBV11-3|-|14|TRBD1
TGTGCCAGCAGCCTACAGGGGTCCCAGACTGAAGCTTTCTTT
CASSLQGSQTEAFF
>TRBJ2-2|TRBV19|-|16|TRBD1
TGTGCCAGTAGTATTTACCGGGACAGGGACACCGGGGAGCTGTTTTTT
CASSIYRDRDTGELFF
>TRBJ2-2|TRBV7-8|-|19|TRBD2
TGTGCCAGCAGCTTAAGGCTAGCGGGGGATCTAGTGGGCACCGGGGAGCTGTTTTTT
CASSLRLAGDLVGTGELFF
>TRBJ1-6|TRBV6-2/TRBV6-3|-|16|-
TGTGCCAGCAGTTACAAAGGGGTCGGAGACAATTCACCCCTCCACTTT
CASSYKGVGDNSPLHF
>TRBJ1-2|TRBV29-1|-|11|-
TGCAGCGCCGACCTAAGGAGGGGCTACACCTTC
CSADLRRGYTF
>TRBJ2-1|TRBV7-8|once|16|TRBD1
TGTGCCAGCAGCCCCCCCCGACAGGGTTCCTACAATGAGCAGTTCTTC
CASSPPRQGSYNEQFF
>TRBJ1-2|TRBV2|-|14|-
TGTGCCAGCAGTATTACACAAGCCAGGGGTGGCTACACCTTC
CASSITQARGGYTF
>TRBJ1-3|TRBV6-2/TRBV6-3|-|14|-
TGTGCCAGCAGTTACGGGGGCAGCAGAAACACCATATATTTT
CASSYGGSRNTIYF
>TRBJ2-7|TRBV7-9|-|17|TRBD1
TGTGCCAGCAGCTTAGCCCCTGGCCTACAGGGGGCCTACGAGCAGTACTTC
CASSLAPGLQGAYEQYF
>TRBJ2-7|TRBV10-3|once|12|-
TGTGCCATCAGTGAAAACAAATACGAGCAGTACTTC
CAISENKYEQYF
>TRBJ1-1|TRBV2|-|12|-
TGTGCCAGCACCGAGCGGAACACTGAAGCTTTCTTT
CASTERNTEAFF
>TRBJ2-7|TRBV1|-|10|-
TGCACCAGCAGCCCCCGACTAGGGTTCTTC
CTSSPRLGFF